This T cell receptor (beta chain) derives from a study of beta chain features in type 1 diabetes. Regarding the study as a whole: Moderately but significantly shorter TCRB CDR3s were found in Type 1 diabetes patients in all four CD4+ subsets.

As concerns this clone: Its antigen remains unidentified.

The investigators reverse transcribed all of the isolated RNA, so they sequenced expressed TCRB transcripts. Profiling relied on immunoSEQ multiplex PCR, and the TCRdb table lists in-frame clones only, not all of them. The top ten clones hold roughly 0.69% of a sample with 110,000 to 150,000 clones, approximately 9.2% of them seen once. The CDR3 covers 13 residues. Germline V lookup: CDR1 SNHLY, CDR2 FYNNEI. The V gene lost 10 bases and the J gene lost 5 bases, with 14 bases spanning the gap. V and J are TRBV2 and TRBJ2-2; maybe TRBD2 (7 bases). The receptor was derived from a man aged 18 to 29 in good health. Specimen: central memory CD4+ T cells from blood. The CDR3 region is CATRRGGTGELFF. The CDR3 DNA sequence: TGTGCCACCAGGAGGGGGGGGACCGGGGAGCTGTTTTTT.